This T cell receptor (beta chain) was captured by sequencing in a study of vaccination and CD4 T cells after COVID-19. Treatment denoted: roughly ten-day PBMC culture with coronavirus spike peptide pools or control peptides (ViraFEST assay). Germline assignment: CDR1 DFQATT and CDR2 SNEGSKA (reference sequence). Trimming left V 6 bases short and J 9 bases short, with 20 bases between. The CDR3 length is 13 residues. Sequenced with the Oncomine TCR Beta short-read assay was DNA taken from cultured CD4+ T cells. TCRdb re-called the PCR reads through MiXCR, storing one row per CDR3 protein. The table records roughly 17,000 distinct CDR3 sequences, around 32% of them present only once. There are a few counts of this clonotype. Its target is not known.

The sequenced sample was cultured CD4+ T cells from blood. The clonotype comes from a human donor with COVID-19. The chain uses TRBV20-1 and TRBJ1-1, with D unresolved. The chain's CDR3 is CSAATPGRQKAFF. The DNA of the CDR3 is TGCAGTGCGGCGACCCCGGGGAGACAAAAAGCTTTCTTT.